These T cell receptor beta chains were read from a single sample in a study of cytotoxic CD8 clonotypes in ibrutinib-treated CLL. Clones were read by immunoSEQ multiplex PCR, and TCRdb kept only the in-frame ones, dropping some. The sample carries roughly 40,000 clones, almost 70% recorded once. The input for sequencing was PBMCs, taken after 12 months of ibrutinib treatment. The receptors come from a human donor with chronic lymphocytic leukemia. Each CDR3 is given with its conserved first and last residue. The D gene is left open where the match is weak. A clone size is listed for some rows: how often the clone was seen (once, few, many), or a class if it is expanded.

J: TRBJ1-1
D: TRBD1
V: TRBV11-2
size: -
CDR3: CASSPRTGEVGAFF
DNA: TGTGCCAGCAGCCCCCGTACAGGGGAGGTGGGAGCTTTCTTT

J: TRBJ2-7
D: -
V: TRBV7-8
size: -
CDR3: CASSLADAYEQYF
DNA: TGTGCCAGCAGCTTAGCAGACGCCTACGAGCAGTACTTC

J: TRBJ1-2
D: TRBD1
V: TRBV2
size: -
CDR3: CASNARGRGGYTF
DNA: TGTGCCAGCAATGCCAGGGGGCGCGGAGGCTACACCTTC

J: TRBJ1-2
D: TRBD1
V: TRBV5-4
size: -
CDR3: CASSPDRGPTLGYTF
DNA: TGTGCCAGCAGCCCGGACAGGGGGCCTACTCTTGGCTACACCTTC

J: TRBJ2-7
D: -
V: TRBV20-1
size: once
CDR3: CSASRALEQYF
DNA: TGCAGTGCTAGTAGGGCTCTCGAGCAGTACTTC

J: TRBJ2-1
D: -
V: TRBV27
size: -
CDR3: CASSPPGSRSYNEQFF
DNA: TGTGCCAGCAGTCCTCCCGGGAGTCGCTCCTACAATGAGCAGTTCTTC

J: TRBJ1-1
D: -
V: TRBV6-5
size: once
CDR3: CASSYSISGARTEAFF
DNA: TGTGCCAGCAGTTACTCGATTTCAGGGGCTAGGACTGAAGCTTTCTTT

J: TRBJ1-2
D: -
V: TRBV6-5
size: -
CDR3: CASSYGPNYGYTF
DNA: TGTGCCAGCAGTTATGGCCCTAACTATGGCTACACCTTC

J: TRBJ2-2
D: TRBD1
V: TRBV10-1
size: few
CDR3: CASRSGQGANTGELFF
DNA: TGCGCCAGCAGATCGGGACAGGGGGCGAACACCGGGGAGCTGTTTTTT

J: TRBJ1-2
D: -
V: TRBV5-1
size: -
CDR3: CASSLSGGASDGYTF
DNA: TGCGCCAGCAGCTTGTCCGGGGGGGCGTCCGATGGCTACACCTTC

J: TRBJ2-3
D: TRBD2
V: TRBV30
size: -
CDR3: CAWRSQGRVAGNTQYF
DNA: TGTGCCTGGAGGTCCCAGGGGAGGGTAGCGGGAAATACGCAGTATTTT

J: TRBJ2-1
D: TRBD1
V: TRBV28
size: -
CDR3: CASSSSGTGKQFF
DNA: TGTGCCAGCAGCTCCTCCGGGACAGGGAAACAGTTCTTC

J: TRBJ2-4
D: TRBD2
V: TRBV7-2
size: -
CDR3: CASSQGLAGGKGNIQYF
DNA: TGTGCCAGCAGCCAGGGACTAGCGGGAGGGAAGGGGAACATTCAGTACTTC

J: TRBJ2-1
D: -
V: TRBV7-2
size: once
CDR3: CASSLSRSNNEQFF
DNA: TGTGCCAGCAGCTTATCTCGGAGTAACAATGAGCAGTTCTTC

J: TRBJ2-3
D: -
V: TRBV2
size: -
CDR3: CARTLRGSADTQYF
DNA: TGTGCCAGAACCCTTCGGGGGAGCGCAGATACGCAGTATTTT

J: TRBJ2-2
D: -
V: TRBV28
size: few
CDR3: CASGTGYTGELFF
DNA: TGTGCCAGCGGAACAGGGTATACCGGGGAGCTGTTTTTT

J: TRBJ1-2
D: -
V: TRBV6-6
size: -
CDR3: CASSYSGGSNYGYTF
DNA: TGTGCCAGCAGTTACTCTGGGGGGAGCAACTATGGCTACACCTTC

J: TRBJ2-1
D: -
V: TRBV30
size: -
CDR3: CAWNAGTSYNEQFF
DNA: TGTGCCTGGAATGCGGGAACCTCCTACAATGAGCAGTTCTTC

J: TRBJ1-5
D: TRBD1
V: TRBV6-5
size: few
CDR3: CASRPNRGSNQPQHF
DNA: TGTGCCAGCAGACCCAACAGGGGAAGCAATCAGCCCCAGCATTTT

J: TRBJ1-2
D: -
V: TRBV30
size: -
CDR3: CAWSLWGDLNYGYTF
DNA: TGTGCCTGGAGTCTATGGGGAGACCTTAACTATGGCTACACCTTC

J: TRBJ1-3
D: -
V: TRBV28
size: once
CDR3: CASSSGGVTSGNTIYF
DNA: TGTGCCAGCAGTTCCGGGGGGGTTACCTCTGGAAACACCATATATTTT

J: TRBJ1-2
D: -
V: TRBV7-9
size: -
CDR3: CASSFKEDYGYTF
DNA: TGTGCCAGCAGCTTCAAGGAGGACTATGGCTACACCTTC

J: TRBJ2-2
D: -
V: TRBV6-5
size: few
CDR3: CATVRDLNTGELFF
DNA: TGTGCCACGGTGAGGGATTTGAACACCGGGGAGCTGTTTTTT

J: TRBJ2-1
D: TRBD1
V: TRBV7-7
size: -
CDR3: CASSLGWGQGNNEQFF
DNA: TGTGCCAGCAGCTTAGGGTGGGGACAGGGGAACAATGAGCAGTTCTTC

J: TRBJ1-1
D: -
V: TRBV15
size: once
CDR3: CATSRDGLTEAFF
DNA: TGTGCCACCAGCAGAGACGGACTAACTGAAGCTTTCTTT

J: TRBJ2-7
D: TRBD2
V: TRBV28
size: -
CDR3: CASQTSGTSYEQYF
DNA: TGTGCCAGCCAGACTAGCGGAACCTCCTACGAGCAGTACTTC

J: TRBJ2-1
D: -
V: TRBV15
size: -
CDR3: CATSRRIVRYNEQFF
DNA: TGTGCCACCAGCAGACGGATAGTCCGATACAATGAGCAGTTCTTC

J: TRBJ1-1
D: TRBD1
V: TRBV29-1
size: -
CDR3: CSAGAQGTNTEAFF
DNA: TGCAGCGCCGGGGCACAGGGGACGAACACTGAAGCTTTCTTT

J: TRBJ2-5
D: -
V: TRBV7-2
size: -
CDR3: CASSLARQAPQETQYF
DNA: TGTGCCAGCAGCTTGGCAAGGCAGGCCCCCCAAGAGACCCAGTACTTC

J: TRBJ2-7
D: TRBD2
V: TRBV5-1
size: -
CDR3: CASSPRLAGVYEQYF
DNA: TGCGCCAGCAGCCCAAGACTAGCGGGAGTTTACGAGCAGTACTTC

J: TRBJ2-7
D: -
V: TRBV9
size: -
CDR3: CASSVGDLGEQYF
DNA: TGTGCCAGCAGCGTAGGAGATCTCGGCGAGCAGTACTTC

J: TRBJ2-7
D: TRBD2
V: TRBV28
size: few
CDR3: CASSSSGTSVAGYEQYF
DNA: TGTGCCAGCAGTTCGTCCGGGACTAGCGTGGCCGGGTACGAGCAGTACTTC

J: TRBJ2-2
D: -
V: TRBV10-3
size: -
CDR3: CAISRGGTNTGELFF
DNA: TGTGCCATCAGTAGGGGCGGGACGAACACCGGGGAGCTGTTTTTT

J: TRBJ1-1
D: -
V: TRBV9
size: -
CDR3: CASSVDEGRTEAFF
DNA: TGTGCCAGCAGCGTAGATGAGGGAAGGACTGAAGCTTTCTTT

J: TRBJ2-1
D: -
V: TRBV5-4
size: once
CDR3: CASSFGTTNNEQFF
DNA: TGTGCCAGCAGCTTTGGTACGACCAATAATGAGCAGTTCTTC

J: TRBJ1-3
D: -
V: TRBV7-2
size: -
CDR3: CASSLGPKSNTIYF
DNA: TGTGCCAGCAGCTTAGGACCGAAGTCGAACACCATATATTTT

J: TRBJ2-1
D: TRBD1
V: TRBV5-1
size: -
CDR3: CASSLGPGQTGNEQFF
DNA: TGCGCCAGCAGCTTGGGTCCGGGACAGACTGGGAATGAGCAGTTCTTC

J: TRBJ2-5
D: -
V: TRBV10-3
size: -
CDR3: CAIGDIVWTQYF
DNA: TGTGCCATCGGCGACATAGTTTGGACCCAGTACTTC

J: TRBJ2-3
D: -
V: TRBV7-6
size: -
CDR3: CASSLWGDFGTDTQYF
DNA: TGTGCCAGCAGCTTATGGGGGGACTTCGGCACAGATACGCAGTATTTT